Included here is one T cell receptor beta chain sequence, with context. Its antigen remains unidentified. This entry comes from a study of blood T cells in healthy people across ages. Findings and limits, study-wide: Investigators viewed diversity estimates from one million T cells as underestimates, the study reported.

Germline assignment: CDR1 MRHNA and CDR2 SNTAGT. The CDR3 runs 15 residues. Trimming took 2 bases from V and 8 from J; bases not matched to a gene: 5. A second PCR of roughly 6 to 12 cycles used a sample-barcoded 5' primer and a J-beta primer mix. All cDNA molecules were each tagged by a template-switch adaptor with 12 random nucleotides. MiXCR, run by TCRdb on the 5' RACE reads, gives a single entry per CDR3 protein. The repertoire consists of hundreds of thousands of distinct CDR3 sequences, with under 65% occurring once and the leading ten covering approximately 13%. This receptor was obtained from an elderly woman in good health. Sample: blood. The chain has TRBV6-4 and TRBJ2-1; 11 bases agree with TRBD1. CDR3 in amino acids: CASSDGQGARDEQFF. Written as DNA, the CDR3 is TGTGCCAGCAGTGACGGACAGGGGGCTAGGGATGAGCAGTTCTTC.